This TCR beta chain was observed in a study of OX40 agonist ivuxolimab in advanced cancers. Notes on the research overall: Ivuxolimab was a fully human IgG2 agonistic monoclonal antibody targeting the costimulatory receptor OX40 (CD134). Intravenous ivuxolimab was administered to patients every 2 weeks at six dose levels: 0.01, 0.1, 0.3, 1.5, 3 and 10 mg/kg. Of the 52 patients in dose escalation, 19 had hepatocellular carcinoma, some 15 had melanoma, 9 had renal cell carcinoma and 9 had head and neck cancer. In the dose-escalation cohort, over 65% of patients were male, and the mean age was about 55 years, with a range of roughly 20 to 79. Prior anti-PD-1, anti-PD-L1 or anti-CTLA-4 therapy was permitted, and checkpoint inhibitors had been received by about 37% of dose-escalation patients. Partial responses occurred in three dose-escalation patients, of whom one had hepatocellular carcinoma and two had cutaneous melanoma. The point of sequencing TCRbeta in the periphery was to test whether ivuxolimab changed TCR sequence diversity and drove clonal T-cell expansion. The paper reports the monotherapy dose-escalation portion (N = 52 patients) of the phase I ivuxolimab trial. Overall study results and their limits: The antigen specificity of the peripheral T cells that underwent clonal expansion was not determined. At doses from 0.1 to 3.0 mg/kg, clonal expansion was seen in both CD4+ and CD8+ blood T cells between baseline and week 6. Low levels of normalized T-cell clonal expansion were also seen in some nonresponding patients. In the 0.1-3.0 mg/kg groups, partial responders had among the lowest normalized peripheral clonal expansion, particularly in CD8+ T cells. After ivuxolimab, more expanded clones were found on average in CD8+ T cells than in CD4+ T cells.

For sequencing of the TCRbeta CDR3 region, genomic DNA was extracted from the sorted cells. The immunoSEQ Assay was used to sequence the TCRbeta CDR3 regions. Held by TCRdb, this immuneACCESS table contains in-frame sequences only and omits some clones. Under half of the omission traces to an unresolved V gene where checked; the cause of the rest is unknown. The sample table holds some 83,000 clones, of which about 90% were seen once. The top ten constitute 8.4% of the sample. In the case of this clone: Its antigen remains unidentified. Base qualities are not recorded, but no much larger clone differs from it by a single base.

From the cysteine up to the phenylalanine, the CDR3 has a length of 16 residues. The CDR3 DNA has 48 bases and is translated from base 1. Trimming takes 0 bases off V and 4 bases off J; junction bases not matched to a gene: 3. CDR1 and CDR2 (LNHNV, YYDKDF) derive from the germline V gene (reference sequence). Patients with autoimmune disease history or receiving systemic immunosuppression were excluded from the trial. Peripheral blood for TCR sequencing was drawn from every dose cohort at baseline, at cycle 4 day 1 and at cycle 7 day 1. Samples were obtained from an open-label, multicenter, first-in-human phase I dose-escalation trial of ivuxolimab. Adults with locally advanced or metastatic head and neck squamous cell, hepatocellular, melanoma or renal cell carcinoma were enrolled in the trial. Before TCR sequencing, CD4+ and CD8+ T cells were separately sorted from peripheral blood.

The source was CD4+ or CD8+ T cells sorted from blood, collected in a trial of the OX40 agonist ivuxolimab. The chain is made from TRBV15 and TRBJ1-5, and 10 junction bases match TRBD1. The sequence came from an adult with an advanced solid tumor such as melanoma, head and neck, liver or kidney cancer. The base sequence is TGTGCCACCAGCAGAGATAGGGGACAGGGGAATCAGCCCCAGCATTTT. This codes for CATSRDRGQGNQPQHF.